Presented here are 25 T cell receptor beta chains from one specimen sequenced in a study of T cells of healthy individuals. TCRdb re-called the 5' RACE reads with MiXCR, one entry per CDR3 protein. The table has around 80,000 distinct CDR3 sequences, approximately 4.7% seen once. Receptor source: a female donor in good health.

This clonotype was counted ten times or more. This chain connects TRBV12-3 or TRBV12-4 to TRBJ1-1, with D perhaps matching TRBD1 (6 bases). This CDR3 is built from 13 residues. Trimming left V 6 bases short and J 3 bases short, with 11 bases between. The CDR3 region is CASRMRGYTEAFF. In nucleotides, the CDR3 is TGTGCCAGCAGAATGAGGGGGTACACTGAAGCTTTCTTT.

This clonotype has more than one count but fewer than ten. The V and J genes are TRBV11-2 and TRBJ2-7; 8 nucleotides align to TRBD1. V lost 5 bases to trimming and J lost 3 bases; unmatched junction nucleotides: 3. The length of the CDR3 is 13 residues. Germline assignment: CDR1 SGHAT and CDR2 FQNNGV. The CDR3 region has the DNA TGTGCCAGCAGCCCAGGACAGGGCTACGAGCAGTACTTC. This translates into CASSPGQGYEQYF.

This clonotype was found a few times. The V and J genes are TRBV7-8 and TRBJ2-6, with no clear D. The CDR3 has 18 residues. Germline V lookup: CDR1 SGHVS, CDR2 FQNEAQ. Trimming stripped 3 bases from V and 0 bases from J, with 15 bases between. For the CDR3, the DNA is TGTGCCAGCAGCTTGTTTTTGTACGATAGCTCTGGGGCCAACGTCCTGACTTTC. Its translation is CASSLFLYDSSGANVLTF.

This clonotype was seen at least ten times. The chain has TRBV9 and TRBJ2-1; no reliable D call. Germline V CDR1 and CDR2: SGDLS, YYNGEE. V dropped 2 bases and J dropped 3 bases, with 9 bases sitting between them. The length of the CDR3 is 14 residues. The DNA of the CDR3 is TGTGCCAGCAGCGTCTCACTCGACTACAATGAGCAGTTCTTC. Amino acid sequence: CASSVSLDYNEQFF.

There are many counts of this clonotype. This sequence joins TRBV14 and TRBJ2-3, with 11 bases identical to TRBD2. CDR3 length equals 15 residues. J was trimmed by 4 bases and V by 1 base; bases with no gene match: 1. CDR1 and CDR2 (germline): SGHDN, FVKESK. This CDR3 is CASSQVLAGADTQYF. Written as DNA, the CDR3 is TGTGCCAGCAGCCAAGTACTAGCGGGAGCAGATACGCAGTATTTT.

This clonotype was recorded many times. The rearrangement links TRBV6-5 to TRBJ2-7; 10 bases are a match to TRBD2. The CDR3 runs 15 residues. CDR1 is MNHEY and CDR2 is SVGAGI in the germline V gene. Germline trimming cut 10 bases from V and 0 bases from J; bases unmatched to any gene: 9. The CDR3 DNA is TGTGCCACCGTAGCGGGAGGCCCGAGCTCCTACGAGCAGTACTTC. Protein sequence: CATVAGGPSSYEQYF.

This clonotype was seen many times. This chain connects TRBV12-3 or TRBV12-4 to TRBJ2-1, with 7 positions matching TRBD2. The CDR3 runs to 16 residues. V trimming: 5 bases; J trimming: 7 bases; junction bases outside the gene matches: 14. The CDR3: CASSPPGEGVANEQFF. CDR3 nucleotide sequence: TGTGCCAGCAGTCCCCCCGGGGAGGGTGTAGCTAATGAGCAGTTCTTC.

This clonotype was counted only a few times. CDR3 coding DNA: TGCAGTGCTAGAAAACAGCCTGGAAACACCATATATTTT. Encoded protein: CSARKQPGNTIYF. J is TRBJ1-3 and V is TRBV20-1, with D unresolved. V was trimmed by 2 bases and J by 2 bases, leaving 7 bases between them. This CDR3 spans 13 amino acids. CDR1 is DFQATT and CDR2 is SNEGSKA in the germline V gene (reference sequence).

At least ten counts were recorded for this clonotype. The CDR3 reads CASSYSLVAINNEQFF. CDR3 sequence (DNA): TGTGCCAGCAGTTACTCCCTGGTAGCTATTAACAATGAGCAGTTCTTC. V and J are TRBV6-2 or TRBV6-3 and TRBJ2-1; D uncertain. The germline V gene encodes CDR1 MNHEY and CDR2 SVGEGT. Trimming shortened V by 0 bases and J by 5 bases, and 14 bases separated the two germline ends. The CDR3 has 16 amino acids.

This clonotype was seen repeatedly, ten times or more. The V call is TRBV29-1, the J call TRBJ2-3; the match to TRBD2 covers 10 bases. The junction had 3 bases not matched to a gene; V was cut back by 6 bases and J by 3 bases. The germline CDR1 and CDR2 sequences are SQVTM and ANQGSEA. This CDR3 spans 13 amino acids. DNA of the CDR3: TGCAGCGTAACGACTAGCGGGACAGATACGCAGTATTTT. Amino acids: CSVTTSGTDTQYF.

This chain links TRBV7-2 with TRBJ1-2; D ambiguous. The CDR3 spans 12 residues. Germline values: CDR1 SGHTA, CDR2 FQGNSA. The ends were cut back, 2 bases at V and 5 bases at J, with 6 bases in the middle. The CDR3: CASSLQTYGYTF. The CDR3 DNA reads TGTGCCAGCAGCTTACAGACATATGGCTACACCTTC.

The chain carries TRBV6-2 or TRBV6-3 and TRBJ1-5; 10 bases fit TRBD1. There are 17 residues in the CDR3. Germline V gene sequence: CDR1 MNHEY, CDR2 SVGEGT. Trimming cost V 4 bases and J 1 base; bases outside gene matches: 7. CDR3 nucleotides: TGTGCCAGCAGTTCTCGGACAGGGGGGTTGAGCAATCAGCCCCAGCATTTT. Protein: CASSSRTGGLSNQPQHF.

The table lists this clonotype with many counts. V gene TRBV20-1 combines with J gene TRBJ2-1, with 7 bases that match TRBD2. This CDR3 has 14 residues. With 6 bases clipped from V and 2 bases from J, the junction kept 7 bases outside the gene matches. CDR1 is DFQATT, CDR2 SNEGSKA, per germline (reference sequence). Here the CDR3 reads CSARDYLPYNEQFF. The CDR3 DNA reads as TGCAGTGCAAGGGACTACCTCCCCTACAATGAGCAGTTCTTC.

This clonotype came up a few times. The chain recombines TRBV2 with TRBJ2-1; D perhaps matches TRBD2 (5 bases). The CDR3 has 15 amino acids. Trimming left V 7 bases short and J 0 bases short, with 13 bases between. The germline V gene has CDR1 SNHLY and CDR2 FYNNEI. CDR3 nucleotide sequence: TGTGCCAGCACCGGACTCCACGCCTCCTACAATGAGCAGTTCTTC. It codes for CASTGLHASYNEQFF.

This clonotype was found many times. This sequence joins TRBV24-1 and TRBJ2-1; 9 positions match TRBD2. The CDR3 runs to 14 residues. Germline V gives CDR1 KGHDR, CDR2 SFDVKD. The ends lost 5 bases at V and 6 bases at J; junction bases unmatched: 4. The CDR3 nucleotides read TGTGCCACCAGTGCTGGCGGGAGGGCCAATGAGCAGTTCTTC. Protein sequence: CATSAGGRANEQFF.

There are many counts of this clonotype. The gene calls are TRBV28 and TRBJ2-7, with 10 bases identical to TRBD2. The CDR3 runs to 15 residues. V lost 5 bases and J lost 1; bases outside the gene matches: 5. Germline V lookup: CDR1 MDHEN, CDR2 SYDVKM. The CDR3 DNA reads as TGTGCCAGCAGTGATCTAGCGGGAGCATCCTACGAGCAGTACTTC. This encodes CASSDLAGASYEQYF. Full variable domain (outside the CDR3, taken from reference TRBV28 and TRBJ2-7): DVKVTQSSRYLVKRTGEKVFLECVQDMDHENMFWYRQDPGLGLRLIYFSYDVKMKEKGDIPEGYSVSREKKERFSLILESASTNQTSMYLCASSDLAGASYEQYFGPGTRLTVT.

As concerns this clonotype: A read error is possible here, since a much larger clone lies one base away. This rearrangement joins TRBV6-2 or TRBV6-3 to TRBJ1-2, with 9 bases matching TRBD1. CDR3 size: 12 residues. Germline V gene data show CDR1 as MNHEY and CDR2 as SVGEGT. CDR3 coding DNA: TGTGCCAGCGGACAGGGGAACTATGGCTGCACCTTC. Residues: CASGQGNYGCTF.

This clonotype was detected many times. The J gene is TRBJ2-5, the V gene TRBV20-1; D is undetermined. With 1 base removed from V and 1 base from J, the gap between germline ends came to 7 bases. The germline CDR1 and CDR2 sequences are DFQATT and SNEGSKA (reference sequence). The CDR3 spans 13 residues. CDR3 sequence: CSARGRFQETQYF. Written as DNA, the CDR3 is TGCAGTGCTAGAGGACGGTTCCAAGAGACCCAGTACTTC.

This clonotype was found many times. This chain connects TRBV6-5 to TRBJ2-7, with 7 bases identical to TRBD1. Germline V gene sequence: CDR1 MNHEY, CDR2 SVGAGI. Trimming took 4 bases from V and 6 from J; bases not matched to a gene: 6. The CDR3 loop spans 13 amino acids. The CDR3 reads CASSSTGRIEQYF. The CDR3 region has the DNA TGTGCCAGCAGTTCGACAGGGCGCATCGAGCAGTACTTC.

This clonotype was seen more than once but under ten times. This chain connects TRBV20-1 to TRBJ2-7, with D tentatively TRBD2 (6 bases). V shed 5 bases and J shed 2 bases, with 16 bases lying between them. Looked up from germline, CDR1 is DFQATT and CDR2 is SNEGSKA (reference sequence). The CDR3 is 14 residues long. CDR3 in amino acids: CSAWKSGLTYEQYF. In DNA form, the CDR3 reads TGCAGTGCTTGGAAAAGCGGGTTAACCTACGAGCAGTACTTC.

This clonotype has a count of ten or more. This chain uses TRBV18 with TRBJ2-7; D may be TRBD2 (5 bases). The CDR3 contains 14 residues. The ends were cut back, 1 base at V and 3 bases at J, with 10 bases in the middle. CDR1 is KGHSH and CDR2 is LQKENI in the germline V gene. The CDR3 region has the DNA TGTGCCAGCTCACCACGCGAGGGAATCTACGAGCAGTACTTC. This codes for CASSPREGIYEQYF. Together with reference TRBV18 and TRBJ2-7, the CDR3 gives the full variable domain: NAGVMQNPRHLVRRRGQEARLRCSPMKGHSHVYWYRQLPEEGLKFMVYLQKENIIDESGMPKERFSAEFPKEGPSILRIQQVVRGDSAAYFCASSPREGIYEQYFGPGTRLTVT.

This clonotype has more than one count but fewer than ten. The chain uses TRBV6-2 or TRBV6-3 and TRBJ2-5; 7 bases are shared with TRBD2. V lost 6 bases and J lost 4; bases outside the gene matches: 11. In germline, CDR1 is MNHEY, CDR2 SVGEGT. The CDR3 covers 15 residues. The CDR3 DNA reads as TGTGCCAGCAGCCCGGGGAGGGCCCCGGGAGAGACCCAGTACTTC. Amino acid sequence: CASSPGRAPGETQYF.

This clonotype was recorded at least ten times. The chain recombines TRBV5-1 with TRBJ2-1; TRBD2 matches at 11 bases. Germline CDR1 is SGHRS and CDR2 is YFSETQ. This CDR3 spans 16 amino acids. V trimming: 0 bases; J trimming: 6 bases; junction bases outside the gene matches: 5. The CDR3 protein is CASSLASSGRINEQFF. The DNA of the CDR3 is TGCGCCAGCAGCTTGGCGTCTAGCGGGAGGATCAATGAGCAGTTCTTC.

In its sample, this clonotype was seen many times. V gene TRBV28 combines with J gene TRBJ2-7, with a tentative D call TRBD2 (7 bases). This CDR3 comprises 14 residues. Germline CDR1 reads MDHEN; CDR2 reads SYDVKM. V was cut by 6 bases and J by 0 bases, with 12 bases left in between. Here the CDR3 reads CASSGGGSSYEQYF. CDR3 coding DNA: TGTGCCAGCAGCGGGGGCGGGAGCTCCTACGAGCAGTACTTC.

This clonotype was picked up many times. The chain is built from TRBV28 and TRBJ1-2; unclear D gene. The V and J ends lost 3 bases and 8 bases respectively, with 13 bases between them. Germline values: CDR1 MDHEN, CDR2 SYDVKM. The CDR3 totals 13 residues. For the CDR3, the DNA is TGTGCCAGCAGTTTTGTGGGGAGGGAAGGCTACACCTTC. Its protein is CASSFVGREGYTF.